The sequence of this T cell receptor (beta chain) was determined in a study of T cells in localized non-small cell lung cancer. To note about this clone: The target antigen is unknown.

Here immunoSEQ multiplex PCR was the method, and the copy in TCRdb shows in-frame clones only, minus some. Among around 20,000 clones, about nine tenths were seen once, and the ten largest hold 2.7%. Study-level results: The tumor had only one region sequenced, so heterogeneity remains possible. Adjacent uninvolved lung tissue had the highest T cell clonality, exceeding tumor. Adjacent lung was found to contain a median approximately 60 of the top 100 tumor clones. Greater blood T cell density accompanied longer overall survival.

This CDR3 comprises 12 residues. Trimming at V came to 7 bases and at J to 3 bases, leaving 2 bases not matched to a gene. CDR1 is GTSNPN, CDR2 SVGIG, per germline (reference sequence). Sequenced here: peripheral blood, sampled before any cancer treatment. The receptor was isolated from a woman aged 35 to 70 with stage I lung adenocarcinoma. This sequence joins TRBV30 and TRBJ2-7; 11 nucleotides match TRBD2. The CDR3 DNA sequence: TGTGCCTCCACTAGCGGGGGCTACGAGCAGTACTTC. Its protein product is CASTSGGYEQYF.